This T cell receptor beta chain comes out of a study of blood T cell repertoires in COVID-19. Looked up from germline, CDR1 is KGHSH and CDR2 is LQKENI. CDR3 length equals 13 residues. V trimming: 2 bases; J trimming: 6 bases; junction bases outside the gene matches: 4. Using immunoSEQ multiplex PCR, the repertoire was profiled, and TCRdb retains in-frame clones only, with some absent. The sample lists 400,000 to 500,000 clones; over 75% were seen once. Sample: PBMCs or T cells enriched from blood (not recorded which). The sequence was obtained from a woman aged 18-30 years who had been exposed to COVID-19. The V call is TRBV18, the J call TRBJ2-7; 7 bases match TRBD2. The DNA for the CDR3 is TGTGCCAGCTCACCAGTCTCTAGCGGCGAGCAGTACTTC. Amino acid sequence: CASSPVSSGEQYF.